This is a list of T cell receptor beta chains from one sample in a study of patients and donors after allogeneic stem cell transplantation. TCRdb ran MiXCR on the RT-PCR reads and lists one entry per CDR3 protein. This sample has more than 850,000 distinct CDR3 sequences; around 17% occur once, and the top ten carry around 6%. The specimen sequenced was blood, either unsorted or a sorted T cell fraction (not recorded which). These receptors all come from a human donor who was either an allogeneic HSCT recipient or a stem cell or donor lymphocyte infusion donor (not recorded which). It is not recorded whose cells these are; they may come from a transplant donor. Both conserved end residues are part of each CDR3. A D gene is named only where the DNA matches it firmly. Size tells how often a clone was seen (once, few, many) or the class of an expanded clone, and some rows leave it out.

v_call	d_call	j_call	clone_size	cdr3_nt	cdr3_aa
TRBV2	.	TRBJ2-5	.	TGTGCCAGCAGTGAAGGGCGGGCGAAGACCCAGTACTTC	CASSEGRAKTQYF
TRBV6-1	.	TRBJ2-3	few	TGTGCCAGCAGTCCGGGGCCAGGGGAAGATACGCAGTATTTT	CASSPGPGEDTQYF
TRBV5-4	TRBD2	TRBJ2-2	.	TGTGCCAGCAACGCGGGGGGGCGGGACACCGGGGAGCTGTTTTTT	CASNAGGRDTGELFF
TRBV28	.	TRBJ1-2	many	TGTGCCAGCCGCACCCCACTCCAACCTAACTATGGCTACACCTTC	CASRTPLQPNYGYTF
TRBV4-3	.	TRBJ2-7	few	TGCGCCAGCAGCCAATTACAGGACTACGAGCAGTACTTC	CASSQLQDYEQYF
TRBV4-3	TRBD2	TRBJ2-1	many	TGCGCCAGCAGCCAAGATACTAGCGGGGGAAATGAGCAGTTCTTC	CASSQDTSGGNEQFF
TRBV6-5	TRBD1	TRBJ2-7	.	TGTGCCAGCAGTTTTACAGGGGTTGCATACGAGCAGTACTTC	CASSFTGVAYEQYF
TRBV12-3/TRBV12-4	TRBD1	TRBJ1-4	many	TGTGCCAGCAGTCCCAGGGACAGGGGACTGTTTTTT	CASSPRDRGLFF
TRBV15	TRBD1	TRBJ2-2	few	TGTGCCACCAGCCCTGACAGGGGGCGAGTGGGAGGGGAGCTGTTTTTT	CATSPDRGRVGGELFF
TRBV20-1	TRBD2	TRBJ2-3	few	TGCAGTGCTAGAATACCTAGCGGGGGGGCCGGTACGCAGTATTTT	CSARIPSGGAGTQYF
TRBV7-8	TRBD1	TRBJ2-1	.	TGTGCCAGCCGGGACAGGGGGCTCAATGAGCAGTTCTTC	CASRDRGLNEQFF
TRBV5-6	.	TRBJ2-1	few	TGTGCCAGCAGCCAGCCGGCGTACAATGAGCAGTTCTTC	CASSQPAYNEQFF
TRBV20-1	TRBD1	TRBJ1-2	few	TGCAGTGCGGAGCCGGGACAGCCGGTGGGTGGCTACACCTTC	CSAEPGQPVGGYTF
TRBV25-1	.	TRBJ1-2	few	TGTGCCAGCAGTGAGGCAGGTTCTGATCGCTACACCTTC	CASSEAGSDRYTF
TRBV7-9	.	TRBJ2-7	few	TGTGCCAGCAGCAGTCGACAGGGAGGTTCCTACGAGCAGTACTTC	CASSSRQGGSYEQYF
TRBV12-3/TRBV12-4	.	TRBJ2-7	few	TGTGCCAGCACCCTGGTCGGTCGCGAGCAGTACTTC	CASTLVGREQYF
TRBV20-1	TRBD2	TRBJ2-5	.	TGCAGTGCTAGAGATCCTAGCGGGAATAATCGGTGGGAGACCCAGTACTTC	CSARDPSGNNRWETQYF
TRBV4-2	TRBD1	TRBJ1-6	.	TGTGCCAGCAGCCAAGATCGGACAGGGGGACCCCTCCACTTT	CASSQDRTGGPLHF
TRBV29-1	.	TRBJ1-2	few	TGCAGGAGCTACAGGCCCGCTAACTATGGCTACACCTTC	CRSYRPANYGYTF
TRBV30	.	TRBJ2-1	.	TGTGCCTGGAGTCGGGGCCTCTACAATGAGCAGTTCTTC	CAWSRGLYNEQFF
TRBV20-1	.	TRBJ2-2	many	TGCAGTGCTAGTGGGTTGAACACCGGGGAGCTGTTTTTT	CSASGLNTGELFF
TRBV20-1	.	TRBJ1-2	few	TGCAGTGCTAGGGCGGGAGTTGAAGGCTACACCTTC	CSARAGVEGYTF
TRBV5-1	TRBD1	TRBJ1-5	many	TGCGCCAGCAGCTCGGGCCCAGGGGGCCGAGATCAGCCCCAGCATTTT	CASSSGPGGRDQPQHF
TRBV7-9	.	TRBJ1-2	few	TGTGCCAGCAGCTCAGGTGCTCTGAGGCCTAACTATGGCTACACCTTC	CASSSGALRPNYGYTF
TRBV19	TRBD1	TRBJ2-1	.	TGTGCCAGTAGTCTCTGGACAGGGAAGTTTTTCCATGAGCAGTTCTTC	CASSLWTGKFFHEQFF
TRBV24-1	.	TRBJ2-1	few	TGTGCCACCGCGAGGACGGCCTACAATGAGCAGTTCTTC	CATARTAYNEQFF
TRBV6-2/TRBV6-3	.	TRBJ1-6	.	TGTGCCAGCAGTCGCTCCTATAATTCACCCCTCCACTTT	CASSRSYNSPLHF
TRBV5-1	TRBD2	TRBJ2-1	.	TGCGCCAGCAGCTCGACTAGCGTTGAGCAGTTCTTC	CASSSTSVEQFF
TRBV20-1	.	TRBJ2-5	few	TGCAGTGCCCCCGGTGGTAGTAGGTCCCAAGAGACCCAGTACTTC	CSAPGGSRSQETQYF
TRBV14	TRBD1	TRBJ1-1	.	TGTGCCAGCAGCCGAGGGGGCGCGGACACTGAAGCTTTCTTT	CASSRGGADTEAFF
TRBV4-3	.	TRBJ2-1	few	TGCGCCAGCAGCCAAGGGGAGGTCTCCTACAATGAGCAGTTCTTC	CASSQGEVSYNEQFF
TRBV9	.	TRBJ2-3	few	TGTGCCAGCAGCGGTCTTAGCGGCCCCGGGGATACGCAGTATTTT	CASSGLSGPGDTQYF
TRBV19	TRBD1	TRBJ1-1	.	TGTGCCAGTAGCCAACCGGGACAGGGCCCGAAAGGAGCTTTCTTT	CASSQPGQGPKGAFF